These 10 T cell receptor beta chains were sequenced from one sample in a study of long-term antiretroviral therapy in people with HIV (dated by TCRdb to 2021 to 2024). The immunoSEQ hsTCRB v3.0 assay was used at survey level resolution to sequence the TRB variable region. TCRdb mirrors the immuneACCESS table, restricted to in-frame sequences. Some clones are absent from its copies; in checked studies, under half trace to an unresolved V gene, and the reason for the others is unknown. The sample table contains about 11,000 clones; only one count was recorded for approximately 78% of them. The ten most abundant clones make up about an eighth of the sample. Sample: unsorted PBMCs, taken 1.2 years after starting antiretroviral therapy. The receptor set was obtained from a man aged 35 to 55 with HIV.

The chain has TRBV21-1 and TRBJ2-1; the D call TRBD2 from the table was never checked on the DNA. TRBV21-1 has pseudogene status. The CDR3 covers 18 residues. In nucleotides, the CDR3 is TGTGCCAGCAGCAAAGTTCGACTAGCGGGTAAGGTATACAATGAGCAGTTCTTC. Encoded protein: CASSKVRLAGKVYNEQFF.

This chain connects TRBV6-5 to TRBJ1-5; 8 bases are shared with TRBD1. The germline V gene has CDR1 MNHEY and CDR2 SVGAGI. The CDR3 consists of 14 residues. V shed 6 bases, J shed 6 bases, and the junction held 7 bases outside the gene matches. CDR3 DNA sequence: TGTGCCAGCAGATCTCAGGGGGCCAGTCAGCCCCAGCATTTT. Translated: CASRSQGASQPQHF.

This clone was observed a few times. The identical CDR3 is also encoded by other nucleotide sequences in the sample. The CDR3 loop is CATSSGQGNYGYTF. The CDR3 nucleotides are TGTGCCACCAGCAGCGGACAGGGTAACTATGGCTACACCTTC. This chain connects TRBV15 to TRBJ1-2; 8 bases map to TRBD1. The CDR3 loop spans 14 amino acids. Germline CDR1 is LNHNV and CDR2 is YYDKDF (reference sequence). V gave up 3 bases and J gave up 1 base; unmatched junction bases: 1. The full variable domain, completed using reference TRBV15 and TRBJ1-2, is DAMVIQNPRYQVTQFGKPVTLSCSQTLNHNVMYWYQQKSSQAPKLLFHYYDKDFNNEADTPDNFQSRRPNTSFCFLDIRSPGLGDTAMYLCATSSGQGNYGYTFGSGTRLTVV.

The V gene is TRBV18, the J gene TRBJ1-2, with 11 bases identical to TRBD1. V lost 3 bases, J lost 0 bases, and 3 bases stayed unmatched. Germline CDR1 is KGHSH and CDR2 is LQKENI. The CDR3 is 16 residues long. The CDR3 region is CASSPDRGRSNYGYTF. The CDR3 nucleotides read TGTGCCAGCTCACCGGACAGGGGGCGGTCTAACTATGGCTACACCTTC.

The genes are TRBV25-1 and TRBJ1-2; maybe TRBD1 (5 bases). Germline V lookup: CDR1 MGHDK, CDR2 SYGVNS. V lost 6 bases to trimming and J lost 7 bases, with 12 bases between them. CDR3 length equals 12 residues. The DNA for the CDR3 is TGTGCCAGCAGGACAGACAGAACTGGCTACACCTTC. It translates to CASRTDRTGYTF.

DNA of the CDR3: TGCAGCGTTGAGCCCACGGACAGGCCTTACAATGAGCAGTTCTTC. It translates to CSVEPTDRPYNEQFF. The rearrangement links TRBV29-1 to TRBJ2-1; 7 nucleotides align to TRBD1. J lost 4 bases, V lost 3 bases, and 9 bases had no gene match. Germline V gene data show CDR1 as SQVTM and CDR2 as ANQGSEA. CDR3 length: 15 residues.

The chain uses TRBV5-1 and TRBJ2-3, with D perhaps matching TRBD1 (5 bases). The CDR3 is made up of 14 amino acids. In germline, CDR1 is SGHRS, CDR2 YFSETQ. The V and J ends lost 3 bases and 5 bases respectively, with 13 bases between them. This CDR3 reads CASSYQGRGDTQYF. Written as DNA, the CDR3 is TGCGCCAGCAGCTACCAGGGTAGGGGAGATACGCAGTATTTT.

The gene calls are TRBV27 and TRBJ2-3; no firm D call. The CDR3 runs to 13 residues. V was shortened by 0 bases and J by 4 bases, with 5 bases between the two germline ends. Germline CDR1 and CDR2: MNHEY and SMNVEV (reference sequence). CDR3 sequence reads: CASSLSPSDTQYF. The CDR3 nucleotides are TGTGCCAGCAGTTTATCACCATCAGATACGCAGTATTTT.

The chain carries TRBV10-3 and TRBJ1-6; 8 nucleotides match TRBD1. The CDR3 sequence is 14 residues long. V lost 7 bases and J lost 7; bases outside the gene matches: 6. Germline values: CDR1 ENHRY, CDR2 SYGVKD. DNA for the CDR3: TGTGCCATCACCGCCGGACAGGGAAATTCACCCCTCCACTTT. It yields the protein CAITAGQGNSPLHF.

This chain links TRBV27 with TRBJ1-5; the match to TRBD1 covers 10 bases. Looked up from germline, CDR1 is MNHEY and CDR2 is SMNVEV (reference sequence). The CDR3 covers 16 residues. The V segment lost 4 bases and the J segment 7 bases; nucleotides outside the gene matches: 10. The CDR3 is CASSWGTGASGQPQHF. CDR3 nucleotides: TGTGCCAGCAGTTGGGGGACAGGGGCCTCGGGGCAGCCCCAGCATTTT.